The 30 T cell receptor beta chains below come from one sample, sequenced in a study of blood T cell repertoires in COVID-19. The repertoire was sequenced with immunoSEQ multiplex PCR; TCRdb's copy has only in-frame clones and lacks some. The profile shows 120,000 or so clones, about 88% of them singletons. The specimen was peripheral blood. The source is a woman aged 80 or over with acute or convalescent COVID-19.

The chain's CDR3 is CATSPRGLAGLGEQFF. The CDR3 coding sequence is TGTGCCACCAGTCCCCGGGGACTAGCGGGATTGGGTGAGCAGTTCTTC. The chain couples TRBV24-1 to TRBJ2-1; 13 bases are a match to TRBD2. This CDR3 comprises 16 residues. J was trimmed by 9 bases and V by 6 bases; bases with no gene match: 10. Germline V gene data show CDR1 as KGHDR and CDR2 as SFDVKD.

V usage is TRBV2 and J usage is TRBJ1-6, with 9 bases fitting TRBD1. Germline CDR1 and CDR2: SNHLY and FYNNEI. Trimming cost V 2 bases and J 7 bases; bases outside gene matches: 3. The CDR3 consists of 15 residues. The CDR3 DNA reads as TGTGCCAGCAGTGAAACGACAGGGGGGAATTCACCCCTCCACTTT. This translates into CASSETTGGNSPLHF.

The CDR3 loop is CASSLSSGKYNEQFF. The CDR3 DNA is TGTGCCAGCAGCTTATCTAGCGGGAAGTACAATGAGCAGTTCTTC. The rearrangement uses TRBV5-4 and TRBJ2-1, with 9 bases aligning to TRBD2. Trimming took 2 bases from V and 4 from J; bases not matched to a gene: 4. The CDR3 spans 15 residues. From germline, CDR1 is SGHNT and CDR2 YYREEE (reference sequence).

The chain is built from TRBV7-9 and TRBJ1-6; D gene ambiguous. V was cut by 1 base and J by 7 bases, with 11 bases left in between. There are 15 residues in the CDR3. Germline V CDR1 and CDR2: SEHNR, FQNEAQ (reference sequence). The CDR3 reads CASSLVTKTNSPLHF. In DNA, the CDR3 is TGTGCCAGCAGCTTAGTGACTAAAACAAATTCACCCCTCCACTTT.

V gene TRBV15 combines with J gene TRBJ1-3, with a possible D match to TRBD1 (5 bases). V was pared by 1 base and J by 2 bases, with 12 bases between. Germline CDR1 reads LNHNV; CDR2 reads YYDKDF (reference sequence). The length of the CDR3 is 16 residues. CDR3 loop: CATSRGGTGAGNTIYF. DNA for the CDR3: TGTGCCACCAGCAGAGGGGGCACAGGAGCTGGAAACACCATATATTTT.

The chain uses TRBV15 and TRBJ2-1; 11 bases are shared with TRBD1. V gave up 3 bases and J gave up 7 bases; unmatched junction bases: 17. This CDR3 is 19 amino acids long. The germline CDR1 and CDR2 sequences are LNHNV and YYDKDF (reference sequence). In nucleotides, the CDR3 is TGTGCCACCAGCAGGGAGGGACAGGGGGAGGGGAGGAGGAGGAATGAGCAGTTCTTC. Its translation is CATSREGQGEGRRRNEQFF.

The rearrangement links TRBV27 to TRBJ2-7; TRBD1 matches 9 bases. V lost 6 bases to trimming and J lost 4 bases; unmatched junction nucleotides: 10. The CDR3 consists of 15 residues. The germline CDR1 and CDR2 sequences are MNHEY and SMNVEV (reference sequence). The CDR3 coding sequence is TGTGCCAGCAGGAAACCGGGACAGGGTAGTTACGAGCAGTACTTC. Translated, it gives CASRKPGQGSYEQYF.

The chain has TRBV7-2 and TRBJ1-6; TRBD1 matches 8 bases. In germline, CDR1 is SGHTA, CDR2 FQGNSA. Trimming cost V 2 bases and J 17 bases; bases outside gene matches: 5. CDR3 length: 12 residues. This CDR3 reads CASSLQGAFFHF. The CDR3 DNA is TGTGCCAGCAGCTTACAGGGGGCGTTTTTCCACTTT. The full variable domain, with the rest looked up from reference TRBV7-2 and TRBJ1-6, is GAGVSQSPSNKVTEKGKDVELRCDPISGHTALYWYRQSLGQGLEFLIYFQGNSAPDKSGLPSDRFSAERTGGSVSTLTIQRTQQEDSAVYLCASSLQGAFFHFGNGTRLTVT.

This chain links TRBV23-1 with TRBJ2-7, with 8 positions matching TRBD1. TRBV23-1 is labeled an ORF, and its function is uncertain. Unmatched junction bases numbered 9, after V lost 3 bases and J lost 5 bases. The CDR3 is 15 amino acids. The CDR3 spells CASSQSDRGADEQYF. DNA for the CDR3: TGCGCCAGCAGTCAGTCCGACAGGGGCGCGGACGAGCAGTACTTC.

This chain's CDR3 is CASSYSGVRGEKLFF. Written as DNA, the CDR3 is TGTGCCAGCAGTTACTCCGGCGTCCGGGGTGAAAAACTGTTTTTT. The chain recombines TRBV6-5 with TRBJ1-4; unclear D gene. The germline CDR1 and CDR2 sequences are MNHEY and SVGAGI. CDR3 length equals 15 residues. Trimming removed 0 bases at V and 7 bases at J, with 12 bases between.

This rearrangement joins TRBV19 to TRBJ2-4, with D possibly being TRBD1 (6 bases). This CDR3 has 17 amino acids. CDR1 LNHDA and CDR2 SQIVND come from the germline V gene (reference sequence). The V gene lost 5 bases and the J gene lost 0 bases, with 17 bases spanning the gap. The CDR3 region has the DNA TGTGCCAGTAGTCCGGGACACTATCTTCTAGCCAAAAACATTCAGTACTTC. Protein: CASSPGHYLLAKNIQYF.

This chain uses TRBV6-6 with TRBJ1-5, with 7 bases matching TRBD1. CDR3 size: 14 residues. J gave up 2 bases and V 4 bases, and 2 bases lay outside the gene matches. Germline-derived CDR1 and CDR2 are MNHNY and SVGAGI (reference sequence). The CDR3 region is CASSFTGGNQPQHF. In nucleotides, the CDR3 is TGTGCCAGCAGTTTCACAGGGGGCAATCAGCCCCAGCATTTT.

The V and J genes are TRBV9 and TRBJ2-1; 11 nucleotides line up with TRBD2. Trimming at V came to 6 bases and at J to 8 bases, leaving 4 bases not matched to a gene. Per germline, CDR1 SGDLS and CDR2 YYNGEE. The CDR3 loop spans 13 amino acids. CDR3 in amino acids: CASNSGGAYEQFF. CDR3 coding DNA: TGTGCCAGCAATAGCGGGGGGGCCTATGAGCAGTTCTTC.

The chain combines TRBV5-1 with TRBJ2-1, with D possibly being TRBD2 (6 bases). Germline V gene data show CDR1 as SGHRS and CDR2 as YFSETQ. V lost 4 bases and J lost 7, with 15 bases in between. The CDR3 length is 14 residues. The DNA for the CDR3 is TGCGCCAGCAGCCGAGCGGGCGGGCGTAATGAGCAGTTCTTC. Its translation: CASSRAGGRNEQFF. The entire variable domain, with the rest obtained from reference TRBV5-1 and TRBJ2-1, is as follows: KAGVTQTPRYLIKTRGQQVTLSCSPISGHRSVSWYQQTPGQGLQFLFEYFSETQRNKGNFPGRFSGRQFSNSRSEMNVSTLELGDSALYLCASSRAGGRNEQFFGPGTRLTVL.

The rearrangement uses TRBV7-9 and TRBJ2-6, with 8 bases identical to TRBD1. CDR1 SEHNR and CDR2 FQNEAQ come from the germline V gene (reference sequence). The V and J ends lost 5 bases and 1 base, in that order; junction bases with no gene match: 4. This CDR3 contains 16 residues. The CDR3 DNA reads as TGTGCCAGCAGCCGTGACAGGGGTTCTGGGGCCAACGTCCTGACTTTC. It specifies CASSRDRGSGANVLTF. The full variable domain, with the rest looked up from reference TRBV7-9 and TRBJ2-6, is DTGVSQNPRHKITKRGQNVTFRCDPISEHNRLYWYRQTLGQGPEFLTYFQNEAQLEKSRLLSDRFSAERPKGSFSTLEIQRTEQGDSAMYLCASSRDRGSGANVLTFGAGSRLTVL.

The chain combines TRBV9 with TRBJ2-2, with TRBD2 matching 9 bases. With 0 bases clipped from V and 0 bases from J, the junction kept 0 bases outside the gene matches. This CDR3 has 16 amino acids. Per the germline V gene, CDR1 is SGDLS and CDR2 is YYNGEE. In DNA, the CDR3 is TGTGCCAGCAGCGTAGGGACTAGCGCGAACACCGGGGAGCTGTTTTTT. It is translated as CASSVGTSANTGELFF. Based on the CDR3 plus reference TRBV9 and TRBJ2-2, the full variable domain is DSGVTQTPKHLITATGQRVTLRCSPRSGDLSVYWYQQSLDQGLQFLIQYYNGEERAKGNILERFSAQQFPDLHSELNLSSLELGDSALYFCASSVGTSANTGELFFGEGSRLTVL.

The chain carries TRBV7-9 and TRBJ1-1; D uncertain. In germline, CDR1 is SEHNR, CDR2 FQNEAQ (reference sequence). There are 13 residues in the CDR3. V lost 3 bases and J 3 bases, leaving 8 bases between the germline ends. CDR3 sequence reads: CASSFDTYTEAFF. The CDR3 bases are TGTGCCAGCAGCTTTGACACTTACACTGAAGCTTTCTTT. Using reference TRBV7-9 and TRBJ1-1 for the parts outside the CDR3, the full variable domain is DTGVSQNPRHKITKRGQNVTFRCDPISEHNRLYWYRQTLGQGPEFLTYFQNEAQLEKSRLLSDRFSAERPKGSFSTLEIQRTEQGDSAMYLCASSFDTYTEAFFGQGTRLTVV.

The rearrangement links TRBV27 to TRBJ2-7, with TRBD1 identical over 7 bases. This CDR3 comprises 13 residues. Germline V lookup: CDR1 MNHEY, CDR2 SMNVEV (reference sequence). Trimming took 6 bases from V and 9 from J; bases not matched to a gene: 11. The CDR3 is CASSLNRGPTQYF. CDR3 bases: TGTGCCAGCAGCCTCAACAGGGGACCTACGCAGTACTTC.

The rearrangement joins TRBV2 to TRBJ1-2; tentatively, D is TRBD1 (6 bases). CDR1 and CDR2 from the germline V gene are SNHLY and FYNNEI. The CDR3 is 14 residues long. V gave up 4 bases and J gave up 1 base, with 10 bases separating them. CDR3 in DNA: TGTGCCAGCAGTGTAAACAGGGTTAACTATGGCTACACCTTC. Amino acids: CASSVNRVNYGYTF.

This clone occurred a few times. The J gene is TRBJ2-5, the V gene TRBV3-1 (or the pseudogene TRBV3-2); unclear D gene. This CDR3 has 14 amino acids. Trimming removed 0 bases from V and 1 base from J, with 6 bases in between. The V gene's germline CDR1 is LGHDT and CDR2 YNNKEL (reference sequence). The CDR3 nucleotides are TGTGCCAGCAGCCAAGAGAACAGCCAAGAGACCCAGTACTTC. Translated, it gives CASSQENSQETQYF.

The chain couples TRBV6-5 to TRBJ1-1; D gene uncertain. The CDR3 spans 13 residues. CDR1 and CDR2 (germline): MNHEY, SVGAGI. The ends were cut back, 0 bases at V and 2 bases at J, with 4 bases in the middle. The CDR3, as DNA: TGTGCCAGCAGTTACTCCAAAAACACTGAAGCTTTCTTT. It encodes CASSYSKNTEAFF.

This clone has only one observation. The chain combines TRBV5-6 with TRBJ1-2; the match to TRBD1 covers 8 bases. The germline V gene has CDR1 SGHDT and CDR2 YYEEEE. Unmatched junction bases numbered 10, after V lost 1 base and J lost 2 bases. This CDR3 is 17 amino acids long. The CDR3 bases are TGTGCCAGCAGCTTGTTGAGGCCCCAGGGGGCCAACTATGGCTACACCTTC. This gives the protein CASSLLRPQGANYGYTF. Based on the CDR3 plus reference TRBV5-6 and TRBJ1-2, the full variable domain is DAGVTQSPTHLIKTRGQQVTLRCSPKSGHDTVSWYQQALGQGPQFIFQYYEEEERQRGNFPDRFSGHQFPNYSSELNVNALLLGDSALYLCASSLLRPQGANYGYTFGSGTRLTVV.

The V and J genes are TRBV6-5 and TRBJ1-5; D is unresolved. The length of the CDR3 is 15 residues. V lost 6 bases and J lost 7, with 19 bases in between. Germline CDR1 is MNHEY and CDR2 is SVGAGI. This CDR3 is CASRPIGGHSQPQHF. The CDR3 nucleotides read TGTGCCAGCAGGCCTATAGGTGGGCATTCCCAGCCCCAGCATTTT.

V gene TRBV6-6 combines with J gene TRBJ2-3, with D unclear. Trimming left V 6 bases short and J 2 bases short, with 6 bases between. The CDR3 is 12 amino acids. The V gene's germline CDR1 is MNHNY and CDR2 SVGAGI (reference sequence). The CDR3 reads CASRADTDTQYF. For the CDR3, the DNA is TGTGCCAGCAGGGCCGACACAGATACGCAGTATTTT.

The V and J genes are TRBV6-5 and TRBJ2-2; D is unclear. The CDR3 spans 14 residues. CDR1 and CDR2 from the germline V gene are MNHEY and SVGAGI. Deletions cut 6 bases from V and 5 bases from J, with 13 bases between. CDR3 sequence reads: CASSLEFVTGELFF. Written as DNA, the CDR3 is TGTGCCAGCAGCCTCGAGTTCGTTACCGGGGAGCTGTTTTTT.

The J gene is TRBJ2-4, the V gene TRBV20-1; D unresolved. This CDR3 region has 13 residues. V was clipped by 3 bases and J by 0 bases, with 6 bases between them. CDR1 DFQATT and CDR2 SNEGSKA come from the germline V gene (reference sequence). CDR3 residues: CSASPVAKNIQYF. The DNA of the CDR3 is TGCAGTGCTAGTCCGGTAGCCAAAAACATTCAGTACTTC.

This clone was counted only a few times. The chain recombines TRBV5-4 with TRBJ2-7; TRBD2 aligns across 11 bases. Per germline, CDR1 SGHNT and CDR2 YYREEE (reference sequence). The V segment lost 1 base and the J segment 3 bases; nucleotides outside the gene matches: 6. The CDR3 sequence is 16 residues long. CDR3 in DNA: TGTGCCAGCAGCTTGCGTTTTAGCGGGGGGGTCTACGAGCAGTACTTC. Its translation is CASSLRFSGGVYEQYF.

The chain combines TRBV5-1 with TRBJ2-7, with 9 bases that match TRBD1. V dropped 4 bases and J dropped 4; count of bases not matched to a gene: 9. This CDR3 comprises 15 residues. Germline loops: CDR1 SGHRS, CDR2 YFSETQ. The CDR3 DNA sequence: TGCGCCAGCAGCCCCGGTGGGACAGGGCAATACGAGCAGTACTTC. Protein sequence: CASSPGGTGQYEQYF.

This chain connects TRBV10-3 to TRBJ1-4, with unresolved D. The CDR3 extends over 14 amino acids. The V end was cut by 10 bases, the J end by 2 bases, with 14 bases between. Germline V lookup: CDR1 ENHRY, CDR2 SYGVKD. This chain's CDR3 is CATRSGQTNEKLFF. DNA of the CDR3: TGTGCCACCCGCTCGGGTCAGACTAATGAAAAACTGTTTTTT.

A few counts support this clone. V gene TRBV5-1 combines with J gene TRBJ2-7; 7 bases align to TRBD1. This CDR3 comprises 15 residues. The germline CDR1 and CDR2 sequences are SGHRS and YFSETQ. V lost 8 bases, J lost 2 bases, and 13 bases stayed unmatched. Written as DNA, the CDR3 is TGCGCCAGTAGTCCCTCCGGGACAGTTGCCTACGAGCAGTACTTC. The encoded protein is CASSPSGTVAYEQYF.